These T cell receptor beta chains were read from a single sample in a study of OX40 agonist ivuxolimab in advanced cancers. Profiled with immunoSEQ multiplex PCR; TCRdb holds only in-frame clones, not every one. The data contain tens of thousands of clones, over 75% of them singletons. This specimen was CD4+ or CD8+ T cells sorted from blood, taken in a trial of the OX40 agonist ivuxolimab. These receptor sequences come from an adult with an advanced solid tumor such as melanoma, head and neck, liver or kidney cancer. The CDR3 runs from the conserved cysteine through the conserved F or W. A D gene is named only where the DNA matches it firmly. The listing skips clone size in some rows; elsewhere it reads once, few, many or a size class.

d_call	v_call	clone_size	j_call	cdr3_aa	cdr3_nt
.	TRBV7-9	.	TRBJ1-5	CASSLEGQPQHF	TGTGCCAGCAGCTTGGAGGGTCAGCCCCAGCATTTT
.	TRBV5-4	.	TRBJ1-2	CASSLKGGGNGYTF	TGTGCCAGCAGCTTAAAAGGGGGTGGGAATGGCTACACCTTC
.	TRBV15	.	TRBJ1-4	CATTPGTAANEKLFF	TGTGCCACCACTCCCGGGACGGCAGCAAATGAAAAACTGTTTTTT
TRBD2	TRBV6-5	.	TRBJ2-3	CASSYSGADTQYF	TGTGCCAGCAGTTACAGCGGGGCAGATACGCAGTATTTT
.	TRBV30	.	TRBJ2-7	CAWSLGDLSYEQYF	TGTGCCTGGAGCCTTGGGGATCTCTCCTACGAGCAGTACTTC
.	TRBV6-1	.	TRBJ2-5	CASSEPGETLQETQYF	TGTGCCAGCAGTGAACCGGGAGAGACTCTTCAAGAGACCCAGTACTTC
TRBD1	TRBV6-5	.	TRBJ2-2	CASSSGTGGEGELFF	TGTGCCAGCAGTTCCGGGACAGGGGGCGAAGGGGAGCTGTTTTTT
TRBD2	TRBV4-2	.	TRBJ2-3	CASSQDRAGAEGGTQYF	TGTGCCAGCAGCCAAGATCGAGCGGGGGCCGAGGGTGGTACGCAGTATTTT
.	TRBV19	.	TRBJ2-2	CASSGLNTGELFF	TGTGCCAGTAGTGGCTTAAACACCGGGGAGCTGTTTTTT
.	TRBV7-3	.	TRBJ2-3	CASSLTSGTDTQYF	TGTGCCAGCAGCTTAACTAGCGGCACAGATACGCAGTATTTT
.	TRBV27	.	TRBJ2-5	CASSFGGIGETQYF	TGTGCCAGCAGTTTTGGCGGGATAGGGGAGACCCAGTACTTC
TRBD2	TRBV7-9	.	TRBJ2-7	CASSFSLAGEYEQYF	TGTGCCAGCAGCTTCTCCCTAGCGGGAGAGTACGAGCAGTACTTC
.	TRBV6-1	.	TRBJ2-7	CASSERGGSSYEQYF	TGTGCCAGCAGTGAACGGGGTGGATCCTCCTACGAGCAGTACTTC
TRBD2	TRBV6-1	once	TRBJ2-1	CASSEVAGAFGNEQFF	TGTGCCAGCAGTGAGGTAGCGGGGGCCTTTGGCAATGAGCAGTTCTTC
TRBD1	TRBV19	.	TRBJ1-1	CASHPRTGDVTEAFF	TGTGCCAGTCATCCGAGGACAGGGGATGTCACTGAAGCTTTCTTT
.	TRBV9	.	TRBJ2-7	CASSVGGNSYEQYF	TGTGCCAGCAGCGTAGGCGGGAACTCCTACGAGCAGTACTTC
.	TRBV9	.	TRBJ2-7	CASSVGGGGSYEQYF	TGTGCCAGCAGCGTAGGAGGAGGGGGCTCGTACGAGCAGTACTTC
.	TRBV14	.	TRBJ2-1	CASSRTPSSYNEQFF	TGTGCCAGCAGCCGAACACCGAGCTCCTACAATGAGCAGTTCTTC
.	TRBV7-2	.	TRBJ2-7	CASSELSYEQYF	TGTGCCAGCAGCGAGTTGAGCTACGAGCAGTACTTC
TRBD2	TRBV6-4	once	TRBJ2-3	CASSDSGTRGTDTQYF	TGTGCCAGCAGTGACTCTGGGACTAGGGGTACAGATACGCAGTATTTT
.	TRBV5-6	.	TRBJ2-2	CASSLMGHTGELFF	TGTGCCAGCAGCTTGATGGGGCACACCGGGGAGCTGTTTTTT
.	TRBV18	.	TRBJ2-1	CASSPPGGVYNEQFF	TGTGCCAGCTCACCACCAGGGGGGGTCTACAATGAGCAGTTCTTC
.	TRBV6-1	.	TRBJ1-5	CASSEPDRPKLMINQPQHF	TGTGCCAGCAGTGAACCCGACAGGCCTAAATTAATGATTAATCAGCCCCAGCATTTT
.	TRBV11-2	.	TRBJ2-7	CASSLEATLYEQYF	TGTGCCAGCAGCTTAGAGGCCACCCTCTACGAGCAGTACTTC
.	TRBV4-3	.	TRBJ2-3	CASSQPGGQGDYTQYF	TGCGCCAGCAGCCAACCGGGAGGACAGGGCGATTATACGCAGTATTTT
.	TRBV27	.	TRBJ2-3	CASSLNPGGGDTQYF	TGTGCCAGCAGTTTAAATCCCGGGGGTGGGGATACGCAGTATTTT
.	TRBV29-1	.	TRBJ1-1	CSVEVSGGVFSEAFF	TGCAGCGTTGAAGTCTCTGGAGGGGTGTTTTCTGAAGCTTTCTTT
.	TRBV20-1	.	TRBJ2-7	CSAEQPEQYF	TGCAGTGCAGAACAGCCCGAGCAGTACTTC
TRBD1	TRBV7-6	.	TRBJ2-7	CASSSQGTGVNYEQYF	TGTGCCAGCAGCTCCCAGGGGACAGGGGTTAACTACGAGCAGTACTTC
TRBD2	TRBV9	.	TRBJ2-1	CASSVGSGSSYNEQFF	TGTGCCAGCAGCGTAGGAAGCGGGAGCTCCTACAATGAGCAGTTCTTC
.	TRBV19	.	TRBJ1-1	CASSMGGQPNTEAFF	TGTGCCAGTAGTATGGGGGGACAACCGAACACTGAAGCTTTCTTT
.	TRBV27	.	TRBJ2-3	CASSSWTGADTQYF	TGTGCCAGCAGTTCCTGGACGGGCGCAGATACGCAGTATTTT
.	TRBV4-3	.	TRBJ2-1	CASSQDRGFGNEQFF	TGCGCCAGCAGCCAAGATCGAGGGTTTGGCAATGAGCAGTTCTTC
.	TRBV7-9	.	TRBJ2-4	CASSSPSLAKNIQYF	TGTGCCAGCAGCTCCCCCAGTTTAGCCAAAAACATTCAGTACTTC
.	TRBV27	.	TRBJ1-5	CASSSGRDQPQHF	TGTGCCAGCAGTTCTGGAAGAGATCAGCCCCAGCATTTT
TRBD2	TRBV7-2	.	TRBJ2-3	CASTPYWASGKTQYF	TGTGCCAGCACCCCTTATTGGGCTAGCGGGAAGACGCAGTATTTT
TRBD1	TRBV7-6	.	TRBJ1-2	CASSPRTGSYGYTF	TGTGCCAGCAGCCCTCGGACAGGAAGCTATGGCTACACCTTC
.	TRBV10-3	.	TRBJ1-1	CAISAEDRRNTEAFF	TGTGCCATCAGTGCGGAAGACAGGCGGAACACTGAAGCTTTCTTT
TRBD2	TRBV10-1	.	TRBJ2-7	CASSEGETSVPYEQYF	TGCGCCAGCAGTGAGGGAGAAACTAGCGTTCCCTACGAGCAGTACTTC
.	TRBV6-5	.	TRBJ2-7	CASSGDGHYEQYF	TGTGCCAGCAGCGGGGACGGACACTACGAGCAGTACTTC
.	TRBV6-5	.	TRBJ1-5	CASSGQGVWQPQHF	TGTGCCAGCTCCGGGCAGGGAGTTTGGCAGCCCCAGCATTTT